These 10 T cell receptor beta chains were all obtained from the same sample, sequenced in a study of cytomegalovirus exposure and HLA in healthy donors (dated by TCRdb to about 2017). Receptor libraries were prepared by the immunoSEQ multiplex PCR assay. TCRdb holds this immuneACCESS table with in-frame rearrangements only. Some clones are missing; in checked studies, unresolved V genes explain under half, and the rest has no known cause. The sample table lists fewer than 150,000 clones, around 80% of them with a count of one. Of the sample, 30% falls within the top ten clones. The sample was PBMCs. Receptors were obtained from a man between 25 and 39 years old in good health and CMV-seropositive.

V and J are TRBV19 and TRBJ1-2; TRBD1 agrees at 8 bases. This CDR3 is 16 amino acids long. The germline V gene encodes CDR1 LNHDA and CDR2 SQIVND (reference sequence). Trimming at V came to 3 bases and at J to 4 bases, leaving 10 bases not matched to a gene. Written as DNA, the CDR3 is TGTGCCAGTAGTATTTCAGGGCAGGGGGCTCTCTATGGCTACACCTTC. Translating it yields CASSISGQGALYGYTF.

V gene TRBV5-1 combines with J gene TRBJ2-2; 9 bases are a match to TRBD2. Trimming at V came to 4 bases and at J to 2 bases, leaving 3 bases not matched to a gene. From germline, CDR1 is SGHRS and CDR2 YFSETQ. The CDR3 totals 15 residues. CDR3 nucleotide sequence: TGCGCCAGCAGCCTGACTAGCGGAAACACCGGGGAGCTGTTTTTT. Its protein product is CASSLTSGNTGELFF.

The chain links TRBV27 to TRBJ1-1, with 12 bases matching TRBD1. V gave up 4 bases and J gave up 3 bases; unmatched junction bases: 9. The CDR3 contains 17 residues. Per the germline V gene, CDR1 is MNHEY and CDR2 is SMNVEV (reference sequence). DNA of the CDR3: TGTGCCAGCAGTTCTAAACACCGGGACAGGGGGCACACTGAAGCTTTCTTT. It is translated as CASSSKHRDRGHTEAFF.

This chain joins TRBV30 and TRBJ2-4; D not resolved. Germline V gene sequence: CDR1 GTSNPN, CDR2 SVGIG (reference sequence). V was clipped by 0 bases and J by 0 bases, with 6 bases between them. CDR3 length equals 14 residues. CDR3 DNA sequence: TGTGCCTGGAGTGTACAGTTAGCCAAAAACATTCAGTACTTC. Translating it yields CAWSVQLAKNIQYF.

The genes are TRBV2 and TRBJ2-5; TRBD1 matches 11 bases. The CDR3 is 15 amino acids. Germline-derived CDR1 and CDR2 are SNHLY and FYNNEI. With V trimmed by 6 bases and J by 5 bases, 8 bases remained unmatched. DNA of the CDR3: TGTGCCAGCAGGGACCTGGACAGGGGGCGGGAGACCCAGTACTTC. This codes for CASRDLDRGRETQYF.

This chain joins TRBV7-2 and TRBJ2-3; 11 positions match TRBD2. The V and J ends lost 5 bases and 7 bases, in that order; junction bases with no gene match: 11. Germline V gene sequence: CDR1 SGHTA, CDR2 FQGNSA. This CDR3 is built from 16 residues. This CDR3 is CASSPVLAGGVNTQYF. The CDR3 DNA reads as TGTGCCAGCAGCCCCGTCTTAGCGGGGGGGGTAAATACGCAGTATTTT.

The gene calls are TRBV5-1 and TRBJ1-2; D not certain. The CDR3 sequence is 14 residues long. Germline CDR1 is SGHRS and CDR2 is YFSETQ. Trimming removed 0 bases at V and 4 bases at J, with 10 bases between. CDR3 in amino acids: CASSLGGISYGYTF. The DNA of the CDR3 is TGCGCCAGCAGCTTGGGCGGAATCTCCTATGGCTACACCTTC.

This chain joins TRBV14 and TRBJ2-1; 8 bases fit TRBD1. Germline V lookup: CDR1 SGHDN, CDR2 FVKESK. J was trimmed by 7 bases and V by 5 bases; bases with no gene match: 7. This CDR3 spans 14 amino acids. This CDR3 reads CASSEGQVGNEQFF. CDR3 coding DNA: TGTGCCAGCAGCGAGGGACAGGTGGGGAATGAGCAGTTCTTC.

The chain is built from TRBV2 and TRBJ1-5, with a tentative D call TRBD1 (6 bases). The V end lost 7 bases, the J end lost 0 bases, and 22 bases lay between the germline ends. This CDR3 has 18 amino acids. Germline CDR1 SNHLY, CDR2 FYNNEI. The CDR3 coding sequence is TGTGCCAGCAACCGAGGGGCAGGGGTGAACTATAGCAATCAGCCCCAGCATTTT. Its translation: CASNRGAGVNYSNQPQHF. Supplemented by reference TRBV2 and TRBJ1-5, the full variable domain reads EPEVTQTPSHQVTQMGQEVILRCVPISNHLYFYWYRQILGQKVEFLVSFYNNEISEKSEIFDDQFSVERPDGSNFTLKIRSTKLEDSAMYFCASNRGAGVNYSNQPQHFGDGTRLSIL.

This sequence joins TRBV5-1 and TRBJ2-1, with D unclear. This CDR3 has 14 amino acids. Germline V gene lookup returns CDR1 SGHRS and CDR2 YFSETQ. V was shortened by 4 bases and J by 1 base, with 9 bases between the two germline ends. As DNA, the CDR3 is TGCGCCAGCAGCCTCCAGGAATCCTACAATGAGCAGTTCTTC. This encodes CASSLQESYNEQFF.